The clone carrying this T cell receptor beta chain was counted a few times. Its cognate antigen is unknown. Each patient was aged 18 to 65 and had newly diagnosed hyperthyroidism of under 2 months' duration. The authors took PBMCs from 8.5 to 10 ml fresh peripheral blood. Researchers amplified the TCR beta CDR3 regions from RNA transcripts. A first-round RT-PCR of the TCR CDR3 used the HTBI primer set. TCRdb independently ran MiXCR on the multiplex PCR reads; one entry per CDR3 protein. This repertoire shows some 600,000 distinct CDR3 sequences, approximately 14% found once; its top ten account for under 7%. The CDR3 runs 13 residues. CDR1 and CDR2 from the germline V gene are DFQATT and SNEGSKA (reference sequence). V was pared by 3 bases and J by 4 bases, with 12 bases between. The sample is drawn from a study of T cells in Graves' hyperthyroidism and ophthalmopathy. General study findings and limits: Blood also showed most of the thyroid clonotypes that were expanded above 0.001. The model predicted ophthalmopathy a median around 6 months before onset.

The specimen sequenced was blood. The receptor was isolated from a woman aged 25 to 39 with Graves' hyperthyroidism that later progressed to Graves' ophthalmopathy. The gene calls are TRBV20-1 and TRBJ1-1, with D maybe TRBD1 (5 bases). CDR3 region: CSASPTGGTEAFF. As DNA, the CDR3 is TGCAGTGCTAGCCCCACGGGGGGCACTGAAGCTTTCTTT.